These T cell receptor beta chains were read from a single sample in a study of Graves' ophthalmopathy and Graves' hyperthyroidism. TCRdb passed the multiplex PCR reads through MiXCR, listing each CDR3 protein once. The sample shows a few hundred thousand distinct CDR3 sequences, approximately 15% of them seen only once. The sequenced sample was peripheral blood. The receptors stem from a woman younger than 35 with stable Graves' hyperthyroidism. Both conserved end residues are part of each CDR3. The D gene is left open where the match is weak. The size field is filled for only some rows; it gives once, few, many or a size class.

>TRBV2|many|.|TRBJ1-5
CASSEGGSNQPQHF
TGTGCCAGCAGTGAAGGGGGTAGCAATCAGCCCCAGCATTTT
>TRBV6-1|.|TRBD1|TRBJ1-1
CASSRTWTGRNTEAFF
TGTGCCAGCAGCCGAACCTGGACAGGGAGGAACACTGAAGCTTTCTTT
>TRBV7-3|many|.|TRBJ2-3
CASSLSGVTDTQYF
TGTGCCAGCAGCCTCTCTGGGGTGACGGATACGCAGTATTTT
>TRBV3-1|many|.|TRBJ2-5
CASSPGADQETQYF
TGTGCCAGCAGCCCCGGGGCGGACCAAGAGACCCAGTACTTC
>TRBV20-1|.|TRBD2|TRBJ2-5
CSARDAGSGGLQETQYF
TGCAGTGCTAGAGATGCGGGCAGCGGGGGGTTACAAGAGACCCAGTACTTC
>TRBV19|.|.|TRBJ1-5
CASSPGGYSNQPQHF
TGTGCCAGTAGTCCGGGCGGTTATAGCAATCAGCCCCAGCATTTT
>TRBV20-1|many|.|TRBJ1-1
CSARGTLITEAFF
TGCAGTGCTAGGGGCACCCTGATCACTGAAGCTTTCTTT
>TRBV10-1|many|.|TRBJ2-7
CASSARDRTYEQYF
TGCGCCAGCAGTGCCCGGGACCGGACCTACGAGCAGTACTTC
>TRBV7-3|.|.|TRBJ2-2
CASSLSRALATGELLF
TGTGCCAGCAGCTTAAGCCGCGCCCTCGCCACCGGGGAGCTGTTGTTT
>TRBV7-2|many|.|TRBJ2-5
CASSPFGKETQYF
TGTGCCAGCAGCCCCTTCGGTAAAGAGACCCAGTACTTC
>TRBV27|many|TRBD1|TRBJ1-1
CASKQGSLSEAFF
TGTGCCAGTAAACAGGGGTCCCTCTCTGAAGCTTTCTTT
>TRBV29-1|many|.|TRBJ1-1
CSVAYSNTEAFF
TGCAGCGTTGCCTACAGCAACACTGAAGCTTTCTTT
>TRBV6-5|many|TRBD1|TRBJ2-7
CASSYSGQGTEQYF
TGTGCCAGCAGTTACTCAGGACAGGGGACCGAGCAGTACTTC
>TRBV27|few|.|TRBJ1-6
CASSSRRDTLGSYNSPLHF
TGTGCCAGCAGTTCCCGCCGGGACACCCTAGGCTCCTATAATTCACCCCTCCACTTT
>TRBV3-1|.|.|TRBJ1-2
CASSLRQRENYGYTF
TGTGCCAGCAGCCTTCGCCAACGGGAAAACTATGGCTACACCTTC
>TRBV9|many|.|TRBJ2-7
CASSPGVLGEQYF
TGTGCCAGCAGCCCCGGGGTTCTGGGCGAGCAGTACTTC
>TRBV24-1|.|TRBD2|TRBJ2-5
CATSEGGETQYF
TGTGCCACCAGTGAGGGGGGGGAGACCCAGTACTTC
>TRBV20-1|.|.|TRBJ1-2
CGGGYGYTF
TGCGGGGGGGGCTATGGCTACACCTTC
>TRBV10-3|.|.|TRBJ1-1
CAIRAGGNVDEAFF
TGTGCCATCAGGGCCGGGGGAAATGTCGACGAAGCTTTCTTT
>TRBV6-1|many|.|TRBJ1-5
CASSEDEATPLDIQPQHF
TGTGCCAGCAGTGAAGACGAGGCAACTCCTCTCGATATTCAGCCCCAGCATTTT
>TRBV6-1|many|TRBD1|TRBJ1-5
CASGQGGQPQHF
TGTGCCAGCGGCCAGGGGGGACAGCCCCAGCATTTT
>TRBV5-1|few|TRBD2|TRBJ2-5
CASSLQPPGTSGGGETQYF
TGCGCCAGCAGCTTGCAACCTCCCGGGACTAGCGGGGGAGGAGAGACCCAGTACTTC
>TRBV15|many|TRBD1|TRBJ2-7
CATSRDRGLRNEQYF
TGTGCCACCAGCAGGGACAGGGGGCTAAGGAACGAGCAGTACTTC
>TRBV19|few|TRBD2|TRBJ2-2
CASSIVRLAGTTGELFF
TGTGCCAGTAGTATAGTACGGCTAGCGGGCACTACCGGGGAGCTGTTTTTT